The 28 T cell receptor beta chains given below trace back to one sample, sequenced in a study of PD-1 blockade in classical Hodgkin lymphoma. This table comes from immunoSEQ multiplex PCR, and its TCRdb copy is limited to in-frame clones, with some not included. The profile shows tens of thousands of clones, approximately 92% of them singletons. Following autologous stem cell transplantation, relapse occurred in every patient, and exposure to brentuximab vedotin varied. The source was peripheral blood mononuclear cells (PBMCs), collected at baseline. Receptor source: a human donor with classical Hodgkin lymphoma.

The gene calls are TRBV5-5 and TRBJ1-2; D ambiguous. V was shortened by 2 bases and J by 0 bases, with 8 bases between the two germline ends. This CDR3 region has 14 residues. CDR1 and CDR2 from the germline V gene are SGHKS and YYEKEE (reference sequence). This CDR3 is CASSFRPSNYGYTF. CDR3 DNA sequence: TGTGCCAGCAGCTTCCGCCCCTCTAACTATGGCTACACCTTC.

This clone turned up a few times. The V and J genes are TRBV30 and TRBJ1-5, with D tentatively TRBD1 (5 bases). This CDR3 has 13 amino acids. In germline, CDR1 is GTSNPN, CDR2 SVGIG (reference sequence). The ends were cut back, 2 bases at V and 1 base at J, with 6 bases in the middle. CDR3 sequence reads: CAWSRDSNQPQHF. The CDR3 DNA follows: TGTGCCTGGAGTCGGGACAGCAATCAGCCCCAGCATTTT. Full variable domain (outside the CDR3, taken from reference TRBV30 and TRBJ1-5): SQTIHQWPATLVQPVGSPLSLECTVEGTSNPNLYWYRQAAGRGLQLLFYSVGIGQISSEVPQNLSASRPQDRQFILSSKKLLLSDSGFYLCAWSRDSNQPQHFGDGTRLSIL.

The chain uses TRBV23-1 and TRBJ2-2; 9 bases agree with TRBD1. TRBV23-1 falls under the ORF class, with uncertain function. The CDR3 is made up of 15 amino acids. The V segment lost 10 bases and the J segment 6 bases; nucleotides outside the gene matches: 12. CDR3 nucleotides: TGCGCCACCCCCGGGACAGGGTTTAACTCCGGGGAGCTGTTTTTT. It is translated as CATPGTGFNSGELFF.

This chain joins TRBV14 and TRBJ2-5; 8 nucleotides match TRBD2. This CDR3 spans 19 amino acids. V dropped 4 bases and J dropped 1; count of bases not matched to a gene: 17. Germline values: CDR1 SGHDN, CDR2 FVKESK. CDR3 in DNA: TGTGCCAGCAGCCTCTTCATCTGGATCGGGGGGGGGCTCCAAGAGACCCAGTACTTC. Amino acid sequence: CASSLFIWIGGGLQETQYF.

The chain couples TRBV19 to TRBJ1-4; 7 bases are shared with TRBD1. The CDR3 length is 14 residues. CDR1 is LNHDA and CDR2 is SQIVND in the germline V gene (reference sequence). With 4 bases clipped from V and 3 bases from J, the junction kept 2 bases outside the gene matches. CDR3 DNA sequence: TGTGCCAGTAGTAGGCAGGGGGCTAATGAAAAACTGTTTTTT. It yields the protein CASSRQGANEKLFF.

A single count supports this clone. The chain employs TRBV19 and TRBJ2-5, with D hard to call. V lost 8 bases, J lost 5 bases, and 12 bases lay in between. CDR3 size: 12 residues. In germline, CDR1 is LNHDA, CDR2 SQIVND (reference sequence). The CDR3 is CASSALQETQYF. In nucleotides, the CDR3 is TGTGCCAGTTCTGCGCTGCAGGAGACCCAGTACTTC.

The chain joins TRBV13 to TRBJ2-2; D possibly uses TRBD1 or TRBD2 (6 bases each). V lost 4 bases to trimming and J lost 4 bases, with 13 bases between them. This CDR3 has 15 residues. The V gene's germline CDR1 is PRHDT and CDR2 FYEKMQ (reference sequence). The CDR3 here is CASSSKGGFTGELFF. The CDR3 DNA is TGTGCCAGCAGCTCTAAAGGGGGGTTCACCGGGGAGCTGTTTTTT.

The chain couples TRBV7-9 to TRBJ2-6; 11 bases line up with TRBD1. The germline V gene encodes CDR1 SEHNR and CDR2 FQNEAQ (reference sequence). CDR3 length: 15 residues. J was trimmed by 4 bases and V by 5 bases; bases with no gene match: 1. This CDR3 reads CASSGQGAGANVLTF. DNA for the CDR3: TGTGCCAGCAGCGGACAGGGGGCCGGGGCCAACGTCCTGACTTTC.

The chain employs TRBV5-1 and TRBJ2-1; D remains ambiguous. The CDR3 is made up of 12 amino acids. Germline V gene data show CDR1 as SGHRS and CDR2 as YFSETQ. Trimming took 5 bases from V and 7 from J, leaving 10 bases between them. The CDR3 region has the DNA TGCGCCAGCAGGTCAGGCTGGAATGAGCAGTTCTTC. Protein sequence: CASRSGWNEQFF. Combining the CDR3 with reference TRBV5-1 and TRBJ2-1 gives the whole variable domain KAGVTQTPRYLIKTRGQQVTLSCSPISGHRSVSWYQQTPGQGLQFLFEYFSETQRNKGNFPGRFSGRQFSNSRSEMNVSTLELGDSALYLCASRSGWNEQFFGPGTRLTVL.

This chain links TRBV19 with TRBJ1-2; 7 bases fit TRBD1. This CDR3 has 16 amino acids. The junction had 11 bases not matched to a gene; V was cut back by 6 bases and J by 1 base. The V gene's germline CDR1 is LNHDA and CDR2 SQIVND (reference sequence). CDR3: CASSVTGDSGNYGYTF. In nucleotides, the CDR3 is TGTGCCAGTAGCGTAACAGGGGACTCCGGTAACTATGGCTACACCTTC.

The rearrangement joins TRBV7-6 to TRBJ2-1; the D is unclear. V gave up 1 base and J gave up 6 bases, with 16 bases separating them. Germline-derived CDR1 and CDR2 are SGHVS and FNYEAQ. This CDR3 comprises 16 residues. As DNA, the CDR3 is TGTGCCAGCAGCTTAGGCCCTGGGTTTTTCGGCAATGAGCAGTTCTTC. It yields the protein CASSLGPGFFGNEQFF.

This chain links TRBV6-5 with TRBJ2-7; D may be TRBD2 (5 bases). The V end lost 2 bases, the J end lost 0 bases, and 11 bases lay between the germline ends. Per the germline V gene, CDR1 is MNHEY and CDR2 is SVGAGI. The CDR3 extends over 15 amino acids. The CDR3 DNA is TGTGCCAGCAGTTACGGGGTGGGGAGCTCCTACGAGCAGTACTTC. It yields the protein CASSYGVGSSYEQYF.

V and J are TRBV5-4 and TRBJ1-1; D is unclear. The CDR3 is 13 amino acids. Germline V gene lookup returns CDR1 SGHNT and CDR2 YYREEE (reference sequence). V lost 4 bases and J lost 5, with 12 bases in between. The DNA for the CDR3 is TGTGCCAGCAGCGTGAGAGGAAATACTGAAGCTTTCTTT. It encodes CASSVRGNTEAFF.

This clone was recorded once. This chain links TRBV7-8 with TRBJ1-1; tentative D call: TRBD1 (5 bases). Looked up from germline, CDR1 is SGHVS and CDR2 is FQNEAQ. V was trimmed by 1 base and J by 4 bases, leaving 10 bases between them. The CDR3 contains 14 residues. CDR3 bases: TGTGCCAGCAGCTTAGGGACACTCGTCACTGAAGCTTTCTTT. Residues: CASSLGTLVTEAFF. Combining the CDR3 with reference TRBV7-8 and TRBJ1-1 gives the whole variable domain GAGVSQSPRYKVAKRGQDVALRCDPISGHVSLFWYQQALGQGPEFLTYFQNEAQLDKSGLPSDRFFAERPEGSVSTLKIQRTQQEDSAVYLCASSLGTLVTEAFFGQGTRLTVV.

The chain joins TRBV2 to TRBJ2-4; TRBD1 matches 8 bases. The V and J ends lost 8 bases and 1 base, in that order; junction bases with no gene match: 7. CDR3 length: 15 residues. The germline gives CDR1 SNHLY, CDR2 FYNNEI. CDR3 sequence: CASGTRTGAKNIQYF. The CDR3 DNA sequence: TGTGCCAGCGGAACTCGGACAGGGGCCAAAAACATTCAGTACTTC. Full variable domain (missing parts from reference TRBV2 and TRBJ2-4): EPEVTQTPSHQVTQMGQEVILRCVPISNHLYFYWYRQILGQKVEFLVSFYNNEISEKSEIFDDQFSVERPDGSNFTLKIRSTKLEDSAMYFCASGTRTGAKNIQYFGAGTRLSVL.

This sequence joins TRBV14 and TRBJ1-4; no firm D call. The germline CDR1 and CDR2 sequences are SGHDN and FVKESK. Trimming took 0 bases from V and 2 from J, leaving 7 bases between them. The CDR3 has 15 amino acids. CDR3 coding DNA: TGTGCCAGCAGCCAAGATCATTCGACTAATGAAAAACTGTTTTTT. Its translation: CASSQDHSTNEKLFF.

J is TRBJ2-1 and V is TRBV5-1; TRBD1 might be the D (6 bases). CDR3 length equals 15 residues. The germline CDR1 and CDR2 sequences are SGHRS and YFSETQ. V lost 2 bases and J 6 bases, leaving 15 bases between the germline ends. CDR3: CASSLKGVDGNEQFF. The CDR3 DNA sequence: TGCGCCAGCAGCTTAAAGGGGGTAGATGGCAATGAGCAGTTCTTC.

The chain couples TRBV6-1 to TRBJ2-1; possibly TRBD2 for D (6 bases). The CDR3 covers 16 residues. V gave up 2 bases and J gave up 2 bases, with 13 bases separating them. Germline V gene data show CDR1 as MNHNS and CDR2 as SASEGT. CDR3 sequence: CASSEIGRDPYNEQFF. CDR3 bases: TGTGCCAGCAGTGAAATTGGGCGGGACCCCTACAATGAGCAGTTCTTC.

This clone came up a few times. The chain has TRBV19 and TRBJ1-5; D is uncertain. CDR1 is LNHDA and CDR2 is SQIVND in the germline V gene (reference sequence). The ends were cut back, 4 bases at V and 5 bases at J, with 9 bases in the middle. The CDR3 loop spans 13 amino acids. The CDR3 protein is CASSSQPDQPQHF. The CDR3 nucleotides read TGTGCCAGTAGTAGTCAGCCCGATCAGCCCCAGCATTTT.

The chain's CDR3 is CASTERGGNTGELFF. DNA for the CDR3: TGTGCCAGTACCGAACGGGGGGGTAACACCGGGGAGCTGTTTTTT. The V gene is TRBV19, the J gene TRBJ2-2, with TRBD2 matching over 8 bases. The germline V gene encodes CDR1 LNHDA and CDR2 SQIVND (reference sequence). After removal of 7 bases from V and 2 bases from J, the junction contained 6 bases not matched to a gene. The CDR3 runs 15 residues.

V gene TRBV14 combines with J gene TRBJ1-3; D remains unclear. Germline V CDR1 and CDR2: SGHDN, FVKESK. Trimming removed 0 bases from V and 4 bases from J, with 16 bases in between. This CDR3 has 17 amino acids. The CDR3 region is CASSQDTLEGDGNTIYF. Written as DNA, the CDR3 is TGTGCCAGCAGCCAAGATACATTGGAGGGCGACGGAAACACCATATATTTT.

The chain recombines TRBV25-1 with TRBJ1-5; D may be TRBD1 (6 bases). CDR1 and CDR2 (germline): MGHDK, SYGVNS. V was clipped by 3 bases and J by 7 bases, with 19 bases between them. This CDR3 is built from 16 residues. The CDR3 coding sequence is TGTGCCAGCAGTGACTCATCGATCGGGGGCGGACAGCCCCAGCATTTT. The encoded protein is CASSDSSIGGGQPQHF.

The rearrangement uses TRBV20-1 and TRBJ1-1, with D tentatively TRBD1 (5 bases). This CDR3 is 11 amino acids long. The V gene lost 6 bases and the J gene lost 4 bases, with 9 bases spanning the gap. Germline V gives CDR1 DFQATT, CDR2 SNEGSKA (reference sequence). CDR3 residues: CSAAGSTEAFF. The CDR3 DNA sequence: TGCAGTGCAGCAGGGTCCACTGAAGCTTTCTTT.

V usage is TRBV29-1 and J usage is TRBJ2-7, with TRBD1 matching over 8 bases. Germline V gene data show CDR1 as SQVTM and CDR2 as ANQGSEA. This CDR3 contains 15 residues. Trimming at V came to 6 bases and at J to 1 base, leaving 11 bases not matched to a gene. Here the CDR3 reads CSVERRTGQSYEQYF. In DNA form, the CDR3 reads TGCAGCGTAGAGAGGAGGACAGGGCAGTCCTACGAGCAGTACTTC.

The V gene is TRBV7-3, the J gene TRBJ2-2; the D is unclear. The CDR3 has 13 amino acids. CDR1 and CDR2 from the germline V gene are SGHTA and FQGTGA. Trimming left V 5 bases short and J 5 bases short, with 9 bases between. The CDR3 sequence is CASSHLGTGELFF. The DNA of the CDR3 is TGTGCCAGCAGCCACCTTGGGACCGGGGAGCTGTTTTTT.

The rearrangement links TRBV18 to TRBJ2-7; D gene ambiguous. V gave up 4 bases and J gave up 3 bases, with 10 bases separating them. Germline-derived CDR1 and CDR2 are KGHSH and LQKENI. The CDR3 length is 13 residues. The CDR3 DNA follows: TGTGCCAGCTCACAGGCAGCAAACTACGAGCAGTACTTC. Translation gives CASSQAANYEQYF. Full variable domain (remainder filled in from reference TRBV18 and TRBJ2-7): NAGVMQNPRHLVRRRGQEARLRCSPMKGHSHVYWYRQLPEEGLKFMVYLQKENIIDESGMPKERFSAEFPKEGPSILRIQQVVRGDSAAYFCASSQAANYEQYFGPGTRLTVT.

This clone was recorded once. The chain employs TRBV30 and TRBJ2-7, with 7 positions matching TRBD2. CDR3 size: 13 residues. Trimming took 0 bases from V and 4 from J; bases not matched to a gene: 3. Per the germline V gene, CDR1 is GTSNPN and CDR2 is SVGIG (reference sequence). CDR3 bases: TGTGCCTGGAGTGTGTACGGGGGGTACGAGCAGTACTTC. This translates into CAWSVYGGYEQYF.

This sequence joins TRBV7-9 and TRBJ1-6; D not resolved. From germline, CDR1 is SEHNR and CDR2 FQNEAQ (reference sequence). The CDR3 totals 15 residues. V shed 5 bases and J shed 7 bases, with 15 bases lying between them. CDR3 nucleotides: TGTGCCAGCAGCATAACGGAGGGCGCGAATTCACCCCTCCACTTT. Protein product: CASSITEGANSPLHF.